The 18 T cell receptor beta chains below all came from one sample that was sequenced in a study of tumor and adjacent non-tumor tissue in lung cancer. TCRbeta libraries were built with three rounds of nested PCR, modified from ARM-PCR. A single record per CDR3 protein comes from TCRdb applying MiXCR to the multiplex PCR reads. The data show approximately 79,000 distinct CDR3 sequences, with approximately 82% seen just once and 40% held by the top ten. RNA was extracted from bulk tissue without any cell sorting. More than 3 cm separated this lung sample from the edge of the tumor. Input material: distant non-tumor lung tissue. These receptors all come from a man between 65 and 85 years old with non-small cell lung cancer.

This clonotype was seen ten or more times. The chain recombines TRBV6-2 or TRBV6-3 with TRBJ2-1; the match to TRBD2 covers 8 bases. The CDR3 spans 15 residues. With V trimmed by 5 bases and J by 0 bases, 3 bases remained unmatched. CDR1 is MNHEY, CDR2 SVGEGT, per germline. The CDR3 sequence is CASSLRGASYNEQFF. The CDR3 DNA reads as TGTGCCAGCAGTCTGCGGGGGGCCTCCTACAATGAGCAGTTCTTC.

On this clonotype itself: Since the CDR3 does not end with the conserved phenylalanine or tryptophan, this likely comes from a read error. The chain joins TRBV29-1 to TRBJ2-3; 8 nucleotides line up with TRBD1. This CDR3 is 17 amino acids long. CDR1 SQVTM and CDR2 ANQGSEA come from the germline V gene. CDR3 amino acids: CSVETGAAGGEADSQYS. The CDR3 coding sequence is TGCAGCGTTGAAACAGGAGCGGCAGGGGGCGAGGCAGATTCGCAGTATTCT.

On this clonotype: One base away lies a much larger clone, so this may be a sequencing read error. J is TRBJ2-1 and V is TRBV2, with D perhaps matching TRBD1 (6 bases). Trimming cost V 4 bases and J 4 bases, with 8 bases left between them. There are 13 residues in the CDR3. CDR1 and CDR2 from the germline V gene are SNHLY and FYNNEI. The CDR3 protein is CASSGTEYNEQFF. The CDR3 DNA sequence: TGTGCCAGCAGTGGGACAGAATACAATGAGCAGTTCTTC.

This clonotype was observed a handful of times. Compared with germline, one end of the junction differs, possibly owing to a read error. This chain connects TRBV11-2 to TRBJ2-2; 7 positions agree with TRBD1. Germline CDR1 and CDR2: SGHAT and FQNNGV. CDR3 length: 15 residues. CDR3 sequence: CASSLVGTGVAGELF. The CDR3 DNA follows: TGTGCCAGCAGCTTAGTGGGCACAGGGGTTGCCGGGGAGCTGTTT.

The chain joins TRBV5-5 to TRBJ2-3, with TRBD2 as a possible D gene (7 bases). In germline, CDR1 is SGHKS, CDR2 YYEKEE (reference sequence). V lost 7 bases and J 2 bases, leaving 14 bases between the germline ends. CDR3 length: 14 residues. CDR3 nucleotide sequence: TGTGCCAGCCCAGGGGAGGGGCCCACAGATACGCAGTATTTT. It specifies CASPGEGPTDTQYF.

The gene calls are TRBV9 and TRBJ2-1; weak D call: TRBD2 (6 bases). Germline CDR1 and CDR2: SGDLS and YYNGEE. The CDR3 has 15 residues. With 1 base removed from V and 3 bases from J, the gap between germline ends came to 11 bases. The CDR3 is CASSVLGSNYNEQFF. The CDR3 nucleotides read TGTGCCAGCAGCGTACTCGGGAGTAACTACAATGAGCAGTTCTTC.

As to this clonotype: The CDR3 does not end in the conserved phenylalanine or tryptophan, so this is likely a read error. The J gene is TRBJ1-5, the V gene TRBV6-2 or TRBV6-3; tentatively, D is TRBD1 (5 bases). The V end was cut by 8 bases, the J end by 7 bases, with 18 bases between. The germline CDR1 and CDR2 sequences are MNHEY and SVGEGT. The CDR3 runs to 14 residues. CDR3 sequence reads: CASGRAGTGQPQHI. The CDR3 coding sequence is TGTGCCAGCGGCAGGGCGGGGACGGGGCAGCCCCAGCATATT.

In the case of this clonotype: Possible read error: a much larger clone is one base away. V gene TRBV12-3 or TRBV12-4 combines with J gene TRBJ2-2; 9 bases are shared with TRBD2. This CDR3 contains 15 residues. In DNA form, the CDR3 reads TGTGTCAGCAGTTCTAGCGGGGCGAACACCGGGGAGCTGTTTTTT. Translated, it gives CVSSSSGANTGELFF.

A word on this clonotype: Mismatch with germline at one junction end may stem from a read error. The gene calls are TRBV4-2 and TRBJ2-3, with D maybe TRBD2 (6 bases). This CDR3 is built from 16 residues. Germline assignment: CDR1 LGHNA and CDR2 YNFKEQ. CDR3 residues: CASSQGAGLTTDTQYF. The DNA of the CDR3 is TGTGCCAGTAGCCAAGGGGCCGGACTAACCACAGATACGCAGTATTTT.

Comment on this clonotype: A read error may produce the germline difference seen at one junction end. The V and J genes are TRBV10-2 and TRBJ1-1; tentatively, D is TRBD1 (6 bases). CDR3 length equals 13 residues. CDR1 and CDR2 (germline): WSHSY, SAAADI. The CDR3 bases are TGTACCAGCAGTGTGAGGGGGAGGACTGAAGCTTTCTTT. Its protein product is CTSSVRGRTEAFF.

Note on this clonotype: Since the CDR3 does not end with the conserved phenylalanine or tryptophan, this likely comes from a read error. This sequence joins TRBV10-1 and TRBJ2-1, with 16 bases identical to TRBD2. Germline CDR1 is WNHNN and CDR2 is SYGVQD (reference sequence). V was clipped by 5 bases and J by 6 bases; unmatched bases: 4. This CDR3 region has 16 residues. The chain's CDR3 is CASSPGTSGRGNEQFL. CDR3 coding DNA: TGCGCCAGCAGTCCCGGGACTAGCGGGAGGGGCAATGAGCAGTTCTTA.

This chain connects TRBV28 to TRBJ2-7; maybe TRBD1 (6 bases). Trimming cost V 6 bases and J 13 bases, with 22 bases left between them. The length of the CDR3 is 13 residues. CDR1 and CDR2 (germline): MDHEN, SYDVKM. The CDR3 nucleotides are TGTGCCAGCAGGGACAGCGGATCCTACGTGCAATACTTC. This sequence encodes CASRDSGSYVQYF.

This clonotype counts as medium-sized. The chain combines TRBV11-2 with TRBJ1-5, with a weak D call TRBD1 (5 bases). The germline V gene encodes CDR1 SGHAT and CDR2 FQNNGV. With 2 bases removed from V and 4 bases from J, the gap between germline ends came to 9 bases. The CDR3 has 14 amino acids. CDR3 loop: CASSLNGANQPQHF. Here the CDR3 DNA reads TGTGCCAGCAGCTTAAATGGGGCAAATCAGCCCCAGCATTTT.

Details on this clonotype: Mismatch with germline at one junction end may stem from a read error. The chain employs TRBV6-6 and TRBJ1-6; maybe TRBD1 (5 bases). Germline-derived CDR1 and CDR2 are MNHNY and SVGAGI (reference sequence). This CDR3 contains 12 residues. Here the CDR3 DNA reads TGTGCGAGCAAGGGGACGGATTCACCCCTCCACTTT. Its protein product is CASKGTDSPLHF.

On this clonotype: One base away lies a much larger clone, so this may be a sequencing read error. The chain joins TRBV6-5 to TRBJ2-7; D perhaps matches TRBD2 (6 bases). CDR1 is MNHEY and CDR2 is SVGAGI in the germline V gene. Deletions cut 6 bases from V and 2 bases from J, with 14 bases between. CDR3 length: 14 residues. The CDR3 sequence is CASSRTREAYEQYF. For the CDR3, the DNA is TGTGCCAGCAGCCGGACAAGGGAGGCCTACGAGCAGTACTTC.

For this clonotype: It may be a read error: a sequence one base away is much more abundant. The chain joins TRBV5-4 to TRBJ2-3; 8 nucleotides match TRBD2. The CDR3 runs 16 residues. Trimming took 4 bases from V and 5 from J; bases not matched to a gene: 12. Germline CDR1 and CDR2: SGHNT and YYREEE (reference sequence). The CDR3 region is CASSPNEREPGDTQYF. The CDR3 DNA follows: TGTGCCAGCAGCCCTAACGAGCGGGAGCCGGGAGATACGCAGTATTTT.

The J gene is TRBJ2-3, the V gene TRBV4-3; possibly TRBD2 for D (5 bases). The CDR3 consists of 17 residues. V lost 0 bases to trimming and J lost 7 bases, with 20 bases between them. Germline values: CDR1 LGHNA, CDR2 YSLEER. The CDR3 sequence: CASSQDGPIGRTNTQYF. CDR3 DNA sequence: TGCGCCAGCAGCCAAGATGGGCCTATTGGGAGAACAAATACGCAGTATTTT.

This clonotype has ten or more counts. The chain is built from TRBV6-5 and TRBJ2-7, with 8 nucleotides matching TRBD1. There are 14 residues in the CDR3. The ends lost 4 bases at V and 0 bases at J; junction bases unmatched: 2. Germline CDR1 reads MNHEY; CDR2 reads SVGAGI. The CDR3 loop is CASSSTGGSYEQYF. The CDR3 coding sequence is TGTGCCAGCAGTTCAACAGGGGGCTCCTACGAGCAGTACTTC.